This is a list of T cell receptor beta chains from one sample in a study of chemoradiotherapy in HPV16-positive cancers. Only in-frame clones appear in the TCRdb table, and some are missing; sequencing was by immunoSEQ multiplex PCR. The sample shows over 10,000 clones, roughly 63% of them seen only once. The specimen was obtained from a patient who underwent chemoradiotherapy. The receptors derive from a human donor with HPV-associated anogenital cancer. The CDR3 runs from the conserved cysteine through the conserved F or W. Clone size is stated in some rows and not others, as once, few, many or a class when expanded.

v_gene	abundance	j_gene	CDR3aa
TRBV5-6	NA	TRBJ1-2	CASSMGAEGYTF
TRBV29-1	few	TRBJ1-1	CSGIGVGNTEAFF
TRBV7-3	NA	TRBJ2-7	CASSLSAGPSYEQYF
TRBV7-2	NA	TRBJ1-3	CASSLASGNTIYF
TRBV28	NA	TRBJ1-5	CASSSRDTLHF
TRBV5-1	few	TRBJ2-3	CASSTTPGGTDTQYF
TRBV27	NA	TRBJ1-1	CASSVRGGSTEAFF
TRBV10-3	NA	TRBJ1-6	CAINGQYNSPLHF
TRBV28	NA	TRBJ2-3	CASSSPGQGKGDTQYF
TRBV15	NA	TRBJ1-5	CATSRVGSGNQPQHF
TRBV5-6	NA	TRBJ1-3	CASSRDRGYGNTIYF
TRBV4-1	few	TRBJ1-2	CASSQAAGTTYYGYTF
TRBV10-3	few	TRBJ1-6	CAISQGQGRSPLHF
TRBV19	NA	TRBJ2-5	CASRDRGRQETQYF
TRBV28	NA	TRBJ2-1	CASSSLWGTSYNEQFF
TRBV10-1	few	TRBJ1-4	CASSEQGVRGNEKLFF
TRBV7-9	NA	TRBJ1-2	CASSDQGYGYTF
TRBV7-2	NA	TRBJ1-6	CASSSGPFGNSPLHF
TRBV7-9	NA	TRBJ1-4	CASSSEDRAEKLFF
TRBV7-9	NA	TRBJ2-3	CASSLAGPSTDTQYF
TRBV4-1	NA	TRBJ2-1	CASSQSETVFNEQFF
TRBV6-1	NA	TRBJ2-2	CASSEALLWTGELFF
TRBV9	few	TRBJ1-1	CASTPIGGRTLIPNTEAFF
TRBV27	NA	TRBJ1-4	CASSYSPGTAHEKLFF
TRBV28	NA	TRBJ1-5	CASSLDPAVVSQPQHF
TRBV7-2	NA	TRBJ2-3	CASSFSSSGASTDTQYF
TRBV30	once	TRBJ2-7	CAWSASGSTLSYEQYF
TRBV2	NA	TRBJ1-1	CASSDRTTEAFF
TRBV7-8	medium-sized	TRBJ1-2	CASSPVRSNYGYTF
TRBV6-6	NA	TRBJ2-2	CASRGSGGYNTGELFF
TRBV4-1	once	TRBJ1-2	CASSQVQGASYGYTF
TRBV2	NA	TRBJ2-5	CASSESVQETQYF
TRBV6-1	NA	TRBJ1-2	CASSELPQWEGYTF
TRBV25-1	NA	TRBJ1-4	CASRDDRGVEKLFF
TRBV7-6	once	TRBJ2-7	CASSLAGTGGYEQYF
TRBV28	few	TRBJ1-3	CASSSLLGTGGNTIYF